Below are 31 T cell receptor beta chains sequenced from a single sample in a study of blood T cell repertoires in COVID-19. TCRdb keeps only in-frame clones here, not all; method: immunoSEQ multiplex PCR. Of about 180,000 clones listed, approximately 90% are singletons. The specimen was peripheral blood. The receptor set was obtained from a man in his forties or fifties with acute or convalescent COVID-19.

The gene calls are TRBV20-1 and TRBJ1-2, with D uncertain. V dropped 5 bases and J dropped 5 bases, with 9 bases sitting between them. The CDR3 is 11 amino acids. Germline V CDR1 and CDR2: DFQATT, SNEGSKA (reference sequence). CDR3 in DNA: TGCAGTGCTCCCAAGGAGTATGGCTACACCTTC. The encoded protein is CSAPKEYGYTF.

V usage is TRBV25-1 and J usage is TRBJ2-5, with D perhaps matching TRBD2 (6 bases). Trimming removed 3 bases from V and 7 bases from J, with 12 bases in between. This CDR3 has 13 residues. The V gene's germline CDR1 is MGHDK and CDR2 SYGVNS. The CDR3 here is CASSEGRRGTQYF. The DNA of the CDR3 is TGTGCCAGCAGTGAGGGGCGGCGGGGGACCCAGTACTTC.

The chain is built from TRBV4-2 and TRBJ2-2; weak D call: TRBD2 (6 bases). Trimming stripped 2 bases from V and 2 bases from J, with 12 bases between. CDR1 LGHNA and CDR2 YNFKEQ come from the germline V gene. CDR3 length: 16 amino acids. The CDR3 nucleotides read TGTGCCAGCAGCCAAAATATTGGACTAAACACCGGGGAGCTGTTTTTT. This encodes CASSQNIGLNTGELFF.

This sequence joins TRBV29-1 and TRBJ2-3; weak D call: TRBD2 (5 bases). In germline, CDR1 is SQVTM, CDR2 ANQGSEA. Trimming removed 4 bases at V and 5 bases at J, with 19 bases between. This CDR3 spans 15 amino acids. The CDR3 DNA reads as TGCAGCGTTGGGGGAGCGGCCCTTCGGGGAGATACGCAGTATTTT. Translated, it gives CSVGGAALRGDTQYF.

The chain joins TRBV11-3 to TRBJ2-2, with TRBD1 matching 11 bases. The V gene end was trimmed by 5 bases and the J gene end by 5 bases; junction bases not matched to a gene: 4. Germline CDR1 and CDR2: SGHNT and YENEEA. The length of the CDR3 is 15 residues. In nucleotides, the CDR3 is TGTGCCAGCAGCACCGGGACAGGGGGGACCGGGGAGCTGTTTTTT. This translates into CASSTGTGGTGELFF.

The chain has TRBV5-8 and TRBJ1-5; D is undetermined. Germline V CDR1 and CDR2: SGHTS, YDEGEE. This CDR3 has 15 amino acids. Deletions cut 0 bases from V and 0 bases from J, with 7 bases between. The CDR3 region has the DNA TGTGCCAGCAGCTTGGAGCCGGGTAGCAATCAGCCCCAGCATTTT. This gives the protein CASSLEPGSNQPQHF.

The chain joins TRBV29-1 to TRBJ1-2; D is unresolved. Germline loops: CDR1 SQVTM, CDR2 ANQGSEA. The V and J ends lost 7 bases and 4 bases respectively, with 13 bases between them. CDR3 length equals 12 residues. CDR3 sequence (DNA): TGCAGCGGGTTATGGGCGGGCTATGGCTACACCTTC. This sequence encodes CSGLWAGYGYTF.

The rearrangement uses TRBV7-2 and TRBJ1-2; 9 bases align to TRBD1. Germline values: CDR1 SGHTA, CDR2 FQGNSA. The trim removed 1 base at V and 5 bases at J, leaving 8 bases unmatched. The length of the CDR3 is 16 residues. The CDR3 spells CASSLVGQGARYGYTF. The CDR3, as DNA: TGTGCCAGCAGCTTAGTGGGACAGGGAGCCCGGTATGGCTACACCTTC. Supplemented by reference TRBV7-2 and TRBJ1-2, the full variable domain reads GAGVSQSPSNKVTEKGKDVELRCDPISGHTALYWYRQSLGQGLEFLIYFQGNSAPDKSGLPSDRFSAERTGGSVSTLTIQRTQQEDSAVYLCASSLVGQGARYGYTFGSGTRLTVV.

V and J are TRBV7-2 and TRBJ1-2, with no clear D. CDR1 SGHTA and CDR2 FQGNSA come from the germline V gene. The CDR3 has 13 amino acids. Trimming took off 5 bases at V and 4 bases at J, with 11 bases between the two ends. The CDR3 region is CASSRERIYGYTF. The CDR3 DNA follows: TGTGCCAGCAGCCGAGAGCGTATCTATGGCTACACCTTC.

The CDR3 spells CASSLRQGSTGELFF. The CDR3 DNA sequence: TGTGCCAGCAGTTTACGGCAGGGAAGTACCGGGGAGCTGTTTTTT. This chain links TRBV28 with TRBJ2-2, with D possibly matching TRBD1 (5 bases). This CDR3 contains 15 residues. The V gene lost 2 bases and the J gene lost 5 bases, with 12 bases spanning the gap. Germline V gives CDR1 MDHEN, CDR2 SYDVKM.

The chain carries TRBV18 and TRBJ2-3; 10 bases line up with TRBD2. From germline, CDR1 is KGHSH and CDR2 LQKENI. The CDR3 runs to 16 residues. The V segment lost 4 bases and the J segment 2 bases; nucleotides outside the gene matches: 6. CDR3 sequence: CASSLVSGRSTDTQYF. The CDR3 nucleotides are TGTGCCAGCTCACTGGTTAGCGGGAGGTCCACAGATACGCAGTATTTT.

V usage is TRBV18 and J usage is TRBJ1-1; TRBD1 might be the D (5 bases). V lost 3 bases and J 0 bases, leaving 11 bases between the germline ends. The CDR3 is 15 amino acids. In germline, CDR1 is KGHSH, CDR2 LQKENI. CDR3 residues: CASSPQRGLNTEAFF. The CDR3 region has the DNA TGTGCCAGCTCACCGCAAAGGGGATTGAACACTGAAGCTTTCTTT. The complete variable domain, with remaining parts taken from reference TRBV18 and TRBJ1-1, reads NAGVMQNPRHLVRRRGQEARLRCSPMKGHSHVYWYRQLPEEGLKFMVYLQKENIIDESGMPKERFSAEFPKEGPSILRIQQVVRGDSAAYFCASSPQRGLNTEAFFGQGTRLTVV.

V usage is TRBV19 and J usage is TRBJ1-1; 7 bases align to TRBD1. This CDR3 has 14 residues. V gave up 5 bases and J gave up 5 bases; unmatched junction bases: 8. CDR1 and CDR2 (germline): LNHDA, SQIVND (reference sequence). This chain's CDR3 is CASSGRQGKTEAFF. The CDR3, as DNA: TGTGCCAGTAGTGGGAGACAGGGCAAAACTGAAGCTTTCTTT.

The V gene is TRBV11-2, the J gene TRBJ2-3; 10 bases are a match to TRBD2. The CDR3 is 18 amino acids. Germline V lookup: CDR1 SGHAT, CDR2 FQNNGV. V dropped 1 base and J dropped 7; count of bases not matched to a gene: 14. CDR3 sequence reads: CASSLVALAGGRSNTQYF. The CDR3 DNA is TGTGCCAGCAGCTTAGTGGCGTTAGCGGGGGGTAGATCTAATACGCAGTATTTT. Full variable domain (missing parts from reference TRBV11-2 and TRBJ2-3): EAGVAQSPRYKIIEKRQSVAFWCNPISGHATLYWYQQILGQGPKLLIQFQNNGVVDDSQLPKDRFSAERLKGVDSTLKIQPAKLEDSAVYLCASSLVALAGGRSNTQYFGPGTRLTVL.

The J gene is TRBJ2-7, the V gene TRBV28, with a possible D match to TRBD2 (6 bases). This CDR3 region has 16 residues. Germline V gene data show CDR1 as MDHEN and CDR2 as SYDVKM. V was cut by 10 bases and J by 2 bases, with 24 bases left in between. The CDR3 region has the DNA TGTGCCACCCCCCTGGTTGAGGGACTGGGCGCCTACGAGCAGTACGTC. It yields the protein CATPLVEGLGAYEQYV.

The CDR3 region is CASSLALTSGRGSSYEQYF. DNA for the CDR3: TGTGCCAGCAGCTTAGCCCTGACTAGCGGGAGGGGGAGCTCCTACGAGCAGTACTTC. The chain has TRBV11-3 and TRBJ2-7, with 14 bases matching TRBD2. J was trimmed by 0 bases and V by 1 base; bases with no gene match: 8. The CDR3 is made up of 19 amino acids. Per the germline V gene, CDR1 is SGHNT and CDR2 is YENEEA.

The chain couples TRBV13 to TRBJ2-3; 7 bases map to TRBD2. Trimming at V came to 5 bases and at J to 3 bases, leaving 11 bases not matched to a gene. This CDR3 spans 16 amino acids. Germline CDR1 reads PRHDT; CDR2 reads FYEKMQ (reference sequence). Here the CDR3 reads CASSHARGAGTDTQYF. CDR3 in DNA: TGTGCCAGCAGCCATGCGAGGGGAGCGGGAACAGATACGCAGTATTTT.

This rearrangement joins TRBV7-8 to TRBJ2-7; D is perhaps TRBD2 (6 bases). V lost 5 bases and J 6 bases, leaving 14 bases between the germline ends. This CDR3 spans 13 amino acids. CDR1 is SGHVS and CDR2 is FQNEAQ in the germline V gene. The CDR3 bases are TGTGCCAGCAGCCCTGGACTTAGCGGCGAGCAGTACGTC. This encodes CASSPGLSGEQYV.

This clone was counted a single time. V usage is TRBV28 and J usage is TRBJ2-3; TRBD1 agrees at 7 bases. The CDR3 covers 15 residues. Germline V gene sequence: CDR1 MDHEN, CDR2 SYDVKM. The V and J ends lost 5 bases and 2 bases, in that order; junction bases with no gene match: 7. CDR3 sequence reads: CASSPGQVNTDTQYF. The DNA for the CDR3 is TGTGCCAGCAGTCCAGGACAGGTGAACACAGATACGCAGTATTTT.

This chain links TRBV3-1 (or the pseudogene TRBV3-2) with TRBJ1-1; no definite D call. The V gene lost 1 base and the J gene lost 0 bases, with 9 bases spanning the gap. Germline V gene lookup returns CDR1 LGHDT and CDR2 YNNKEL (reference sequence). The CDR3 sequence is 15 residues long. The CDR3 DNA follows: TGTGCCAGCAGCCAAGGTTCGGTGGTGAACACTGAAGCTTTCTTT. Protein sequence: CASSQGSVVNTEAFF.

The gene calls are TRBV6-5 and TRBJ1-1; 8 nucleotides align to TRBD1. The CDR3 contains 11 residues. Germline V lookup: CDR1 MNHEY, CDR2 SVGAGI. J lost 10 bases, V lost 6 bases, and 4 bases had no gene match. The CDR3 DNA follows: TGTGCCAGCAGCCTCGACAGGGGAGCTTTCTTT. As protein: CASSLDRGAFF.

This clone was observed a single time. This chain links TRBV9 with TRBJ2-5; 7 bases map to TRBD1. The CDR3 contains 15 residues. The V gene end was trimmed by 3 bases and the J gene end by 5 bases; junction bases not matched to a gene: 10. CDR1 is SGDLS, CDR2 YYNGEE, per germline. The CDR3 spells CASSDRGQVWETQYF. The CDR3 nucleotides read TGTGCCAGCAGCGATCGAGGACAGGTGTGGGAGACCCAGTACTTC.

CDR3 coding DNA: TGTGCCAGCAGCCCTACGACTGTCTCTGGCTACACCTTC. Amino acid sequence: CASSPTTVSGYTF. The chain employs TRBV7-9 and TRBJ1-2, with D uncertain. CDR1 and CDR2 (germline): SEHNR, FQNEAQ (reference sequence). Trimming took 5 bases from V and 7 from J, leaving 14 bases between them. This CDR3 has 13 residues. The full variable domain, its missing parts supplied by reference TRBV7-9 and TRBJ1-2, is DTGVSQNPRHKITKRGQNVTFRCDPISEHNRLYWYRQTLGQGPEFLTYFQNEAQLEKSRLLSDRFSAERPKGSFSTLEIQRTEQGDSAMYLCASSPTTVSGYTFGSGTRLTVV.

The CDR3 DNA reads as TGTGCCAGCAGACGGGACAGGGGAAGCACTGAAGCTTTCTTT. This translates into CASRRDRGSTEAFF. The rearrangement joins TRBV6-4 to TRBJ1-1, with TRBD1 identical over 10 bases. V trimming: 6 bases; J trimming: 4 bases; junction bases outside the gene matches: 5. CDR3 length: 14 amino acids. Germline V gives CDR1 MRHNA, CDR2 SNTAGT.

The chain joins TRBV2 to TRBJ1-2; 10 bases align to TRBD1. The CDR3 consists of 14 residues. In germline, CDR1 is SNHLY, CDR2 FYNNEI. V lost 4 bases and J lost 4; bases outside the gene matches: 3. As DNA, the CDR3 is TGTGCCAGCAGTGTGACAGGGGGCGGCTATGGCTACACCTTC. Translation: CASSVTGGGYGYTF. The whole variable domain, remainder taken from reference TRBV2 and TRBJ1-2, is EPEVTQTPSHQVTQMGQEVILRCVPISNHLYFYWYRQILGQKVEFLVSFYNNEISEKSEIFDDQFSVERPDGSNFTLKIRSTKLEDSAMYFCASSVTGGGYGYTFGSGTRLTVV.

J is TRBJ2-1 and V is TRBV27; maybe TRBD2 (6 bases). CDR3 length: 13 residues. Germline-derived CDR1 and CDR2 are MNHEY and SMNVEV (reference sequence). Trimming pared 4 bases from V and 10 bases from J, leaving 14 bases between. In DNA form, the CDR3 reads TGTGCCAGCAGTTGGGTTGCGGGGCCCGAGCAGTTCTTC. Its translation: CASSWVAGPEQFF.

The chain combines TRBV5-1 with TRBJ1-6, with TRBD1 matching over 9 bases. The V and J ends lost 3 bases and 6 bases, in that order; junction bases with no gene match: 4. Germline V gene data show CDR1 as SGHRS and CDR2 as YFSETQ. The CDR3 is 15 amino acids. CDR3 in amino acids: CASSYRDRVNSPLHF. The DNA of the CDR3 is TGCGCCAGCAGCTACCGGGACAGGGTTAATTCACCCCTCCACTTT.

The chain has TRBV5-1 and TRBJ2-1; 8 bases are shared with TRBD1. Unmatched junction bases numbered 7, after V lost 4 bases and J lost 7 bases. Germline values: CDR1 SGHRS, CDR2 YFSETQ. The CDR3 extends over 14 amino acids. Here the CDR3 DNA reads TGCGCCAGCAGCAGGCGGACAGGGCAGAATGAGCAGTTCTTC. Translating gives CASSRRTGQNEQFF.

DNA for the CDR3: TGTGCCAGCAGCAAGTTTGGAATGAGCGGGACCAAAGTCGCAGATACGCAGTATTTT. Translating it yields CASSKFGMSGTKVADTQYF. The genes are TRBV21-1 and TRBJ2-3; the table's D call, TRBD2, has no DNA check behind it. TRBV21-1 is annotated as a pseudogene. This CDR3 contains 19 residues.

The rearrangement links TRBV28 to TRBJ1-1, with 7 nucleotides matching TRBD1. The germline gives CDR1 MDHEN, CDR2 SYDVKM. The V and J ends lost 6 bases and 4 bases, in that order; junction bases with no gene match: 5. The CDR3 extends over 13 amino acids. CDR3 amino acids: CASSLQGSTEAFF. The CDR3 DNA follows: TGTGCCAGCAGCCTACAGGGGTCCACTGAAGCTTTCTTT. The variable domain in full, with the rest retrieved from reference TRBV28 and TRBJ1-1, is DVKVTQSSRYLVKRTGEKVFLECVQDMDHENMFWYRQDPGLGLRLIYFSYDVKMKEKGDIPEGYSVSREKKERFSLILESASTNQTSMYLCASSLQGSTEAFFGQGTRLTVV.

This clone was found a few times. V is TRBV7-2 and J is TRBJ1-1; TRBD1 matches 8 bases. J gave up 4 bases and V 4 bases, and 11 bases lay outside the gene matches. The V gene's germline CDR1 is SGHTA and CDR2 FQGNSA. This CDR3 has 16 residues. CDR3 amino acids: CASSSRESRGPTEAFF. CDR3 nucleotide sequence: TGTGCCAGCAGCTCCCGTGAATCCAGGGGGCCCACTGAAGCTTTCTTT.